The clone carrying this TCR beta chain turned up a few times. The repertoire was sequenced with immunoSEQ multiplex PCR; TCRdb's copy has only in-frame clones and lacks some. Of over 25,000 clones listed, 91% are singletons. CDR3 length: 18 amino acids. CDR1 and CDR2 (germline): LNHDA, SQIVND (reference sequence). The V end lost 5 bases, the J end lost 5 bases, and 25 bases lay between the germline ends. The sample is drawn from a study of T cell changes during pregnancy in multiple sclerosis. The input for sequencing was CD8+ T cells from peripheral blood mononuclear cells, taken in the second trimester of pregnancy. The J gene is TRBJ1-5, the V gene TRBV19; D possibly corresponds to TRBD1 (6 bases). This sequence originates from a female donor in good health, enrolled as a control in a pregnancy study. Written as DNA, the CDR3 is TGTGCCAGTAGTTATACTATGACAGGCGTTATAATGGATCAGCCCCAGCATTTT. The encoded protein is CASSYTMTGVIMDQPQHF.